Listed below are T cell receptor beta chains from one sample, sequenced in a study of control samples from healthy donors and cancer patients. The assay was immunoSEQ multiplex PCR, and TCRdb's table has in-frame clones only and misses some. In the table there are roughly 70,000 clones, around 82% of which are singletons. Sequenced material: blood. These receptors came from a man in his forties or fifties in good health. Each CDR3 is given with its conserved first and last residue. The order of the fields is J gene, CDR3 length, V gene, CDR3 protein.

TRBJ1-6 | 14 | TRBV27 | CASSFQTVESPLHF
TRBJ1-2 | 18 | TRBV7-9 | CASSFGLRTDRTNYGYTF
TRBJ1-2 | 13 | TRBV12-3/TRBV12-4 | CASSKDRGYGYTF
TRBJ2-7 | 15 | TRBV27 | CASSLSWGNSYEQYF
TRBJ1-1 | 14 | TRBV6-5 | CASSYLAETSEAFF
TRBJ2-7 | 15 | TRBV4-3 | CASSQDSGGNYEQYF
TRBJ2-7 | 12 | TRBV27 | CASHRPLYEQYF
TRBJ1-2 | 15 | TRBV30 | CAWGAGRENNYGYTF
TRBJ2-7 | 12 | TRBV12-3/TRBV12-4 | CASSLDPGEQYF
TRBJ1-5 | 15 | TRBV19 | CASSSLGNPNQPQHF
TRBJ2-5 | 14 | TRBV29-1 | CSVEPRDSQETQYF
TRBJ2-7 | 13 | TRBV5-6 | CASSLPDGTGQYF
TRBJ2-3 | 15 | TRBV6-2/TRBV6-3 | CASSSNLNLWDTQYF
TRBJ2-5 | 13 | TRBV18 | CASSQQGGETQYF
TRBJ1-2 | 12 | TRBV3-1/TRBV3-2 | CAGSSTGVGYTF
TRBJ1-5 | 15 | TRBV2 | CASSRRTGGALSQHF
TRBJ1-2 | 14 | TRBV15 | CATSRPRQGHGYTF
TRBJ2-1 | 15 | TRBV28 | CASSFLGSRYNEQFF
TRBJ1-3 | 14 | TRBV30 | CAWSEGQTRNTIYF
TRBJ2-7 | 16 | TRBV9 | CASSVGATGEYYEQYF
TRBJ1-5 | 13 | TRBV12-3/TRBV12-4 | CASRRDIYQPQHF
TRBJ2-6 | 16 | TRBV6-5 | CASSYRQLSGANVLTF
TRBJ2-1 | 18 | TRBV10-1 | CASSSIPRTSGSYNEQFF
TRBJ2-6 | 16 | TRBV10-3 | CAISDGSNSGANVLTF
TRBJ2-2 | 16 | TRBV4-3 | CASSGGLLANTGELFF
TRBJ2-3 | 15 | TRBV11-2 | CASSTSSTSTDTQYF
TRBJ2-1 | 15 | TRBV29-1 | CSAFGTTSLGGEQFF
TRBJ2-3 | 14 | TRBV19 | CASRLAGGIDTQYF
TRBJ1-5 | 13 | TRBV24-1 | CATSDENNQPQHF
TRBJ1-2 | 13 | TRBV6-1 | CASSERESSGYTF
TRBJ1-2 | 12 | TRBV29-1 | CSVETANYGYTF
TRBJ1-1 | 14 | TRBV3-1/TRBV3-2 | CASSQGRSTTEAFF
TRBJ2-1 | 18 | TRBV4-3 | CASSQGMVAGDAYNEQFF
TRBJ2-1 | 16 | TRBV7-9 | CASSLIGTPGHNEQFF
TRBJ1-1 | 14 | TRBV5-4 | CATVVQGLNTEAFF
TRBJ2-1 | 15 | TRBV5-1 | CASSLEGGPYNEQFF
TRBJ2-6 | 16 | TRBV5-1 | CASSQGQRSGANVLTF
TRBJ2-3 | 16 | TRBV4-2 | CASSQAAGGPGDTQYF
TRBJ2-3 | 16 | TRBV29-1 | CSVEVITAPRTDTQYF
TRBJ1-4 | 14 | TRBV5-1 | CASSLGQLNEKLFF